The clone carrying this TCR beta chain occurred a few times. The antigen is not known. These data come from a study of T cells in Graves' hyperthyroidism and ophthalmopathy. Study conclusions and caveats: In the blood, most expanded thyroid clonotypes above 0.001 appeared as well. Ophthalmopathy got predicted by the model a median around six months before its onset.

The CDR3 regions of TCR beta were amplified from RNA transcripts. The HTBI primer set was used in a first-round RT-PCR of the TCR CDR3. TCRdb reprocessed the multiplex PCR reads with MiXCR, giving one entry per CDR3 protein. The table records 500,000 or so distinct CDR3 sequences, under 20% of them present only once. CDR1 and CDR2 from the germline V gene are DFQATT and SNEGSKA (reference sequence). The V and J ends lost 3 bases and 4 bases, in that order; junction bases with no gene match: 9. This CDR3 is 16 amino acids long. Uncontrolled infections, other autoimmune diseases, pregnancy or lactation led to exclusion of patients.

V gene TRBV20-1 combines with J gene TRBJ2-3; 11 nucleotides align to TRBD2. The receptor was isolated from a woman under 30 with Graves' ophthalmopathy. The material sequenced was blood. The chain's CDR3 is CSASRHTSGSPDTQYF. CDR3 bases: TGCAGTGCTAGCCGGCATACTAGCGGGAGCCCAGATACGCAGTATTTT.